This T cell receptor (beta chain) stems from a study of a mutant IDH1 vaccine in newly diagnosed glioma. At the level of the study: Vaccination was launched 4-6 weeks after radiotherapy alone, or with temozolomide cycles.

Comments on this clone: Its antigen remains unidentified.

Stated time point: week 11, during vaccination. The study gave 300 ug of mutant IDH1 20-mer peptide per vaccine dose, with topical imiquimod. The repertoire was sequenced with immunoSEQ multiplex PCR; TCRdb's copy has only in-frame clones and lacks some. The sample gives some 25,000 clones, around 77% of which show up once; approximately 10% is in the top ten. CDR1 and CDR2 from the germline V gene are SGHRS and YFSETQ. V lost 0 bases, J lost 2 bases, and 12 bases lay in between. This CDR3 region has 15 residues. Sequenced material: PBMCs, taken from a glioma patient whose treatment included an IDH1 peptide vaccine. This TCR was recovered from a woman aged 18 to 35 with glioma. This chain uses TRBV5-1 with TRBJ2-7; D tentatively fits TRBD1 or TRBD2 (5 bases each). The CDR3 DNA sequence: TGCGCCAGCAGCTTGGCTGATGGGACCCCCTACGAGCAGTACTTC. It specifies CASSLADGTPYEQYF.